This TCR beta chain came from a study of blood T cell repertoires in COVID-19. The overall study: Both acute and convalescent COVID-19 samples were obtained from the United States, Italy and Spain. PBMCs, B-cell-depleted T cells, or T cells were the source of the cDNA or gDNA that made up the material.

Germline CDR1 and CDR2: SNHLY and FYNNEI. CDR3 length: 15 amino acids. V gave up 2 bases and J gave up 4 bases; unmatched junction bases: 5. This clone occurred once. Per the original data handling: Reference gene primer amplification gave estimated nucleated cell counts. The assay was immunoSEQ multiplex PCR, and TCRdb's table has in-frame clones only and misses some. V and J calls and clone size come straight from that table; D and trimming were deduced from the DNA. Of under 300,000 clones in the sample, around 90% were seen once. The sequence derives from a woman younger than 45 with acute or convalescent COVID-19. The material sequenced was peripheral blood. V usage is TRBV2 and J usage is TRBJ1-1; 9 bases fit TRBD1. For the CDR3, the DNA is TGTGCCAGCAGTGAAAGGGACAGGGCCCTCACTGAAGCTTTCTTT. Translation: CASSERDRALTEAFF.